These 5 T cell receptor beta chains share one sample of origin, sequenced in a study of identical twins. Each CDR3 protein is one row after TCRdb ran MiXCR on the 5' RACE reads. This table has roughly 480,000 distinct CDR3 sequences, 24% appearing once. The sample was also linked to a second study, of T cells expressing NK-cell markers.

Sequenced material: CD4+ T cells sorted from blood. The receptors shown here come from a woman aged 18-29 years in good health.

This chain connects TRBV12-3 or TRBV12-4 to TRBJ2-1; 10 bases map to TRBD2. The V and J ends lost 3 bases and 6 bases, in that order; junction bases with no gene match: 5. CDR3 length: 15 residues. The CDR3 nucleotides read TGTGCCAGCAGTTTTAAACTAGCGGGGTTCAATGAGCAGTTCTTC. This sequence encodes CASSFKLAGFNEQFF.

V gene TRBV25-1 combines with J gene TRBJ2-3; D is uncertain. This CDR3 region has 14 residues. With 5 bases removed from V and 1 base from J, the gap between germline ends came to 10 bases. Germline loops: CDR1 MGHDK, CDR2 SYGVNS. As DNA, the CDR3 is TGTGCCAGCAGTACCGGGTACCGCACAGATACGCAGTATTTT. It yields the protein CASSTGYRTDTQYF.

This clonotype has only a few counts. The rearrangement joins TRBV4-3 to TRBJ2-3; 8 bases are shared with TRBD2. This CDR3 contains 18 residues. Looked up from germline, CDR1 is LGHNA and CDR2 is YSLEER. The junction had 11 bases not matched to a gene; V was cut back by 1 base and J by 2 bases. CDR3 protein: CASSQGGPIAGYTDTQYF. CDR3 DNA: TGCGCCAGCAGCCAAGGTGGACCGATAGCGGGATACACAGATACGCAGTATTTT.

The chain has TRBV12-3 or TRBV12-4 and TRBJ2-5, with a tentative D call TRBD2 (6 bases). V was trimmed by 6 bases and J by 7 bases, leaving 18 bases between them. This CDR3 has 14 residues. CDR3 sequence reads: CASSPGGPSGTQYF. The CDR3 DNA reads TGTGCCAGCAGCCCCGGGGGACCCTCGGGGACCCAGTACTTC.

This clonotype was seen a few times. The V and J genes are TRBV20-1 and TRBJ2-5; D not resolved. The CDR3 contains 12 residues. V was cut by 7 bases and J by 3 bases, with 12 bases left in between. Per the germline V gene, CDR1 is DFQATT and CDR2 is SNEGSKA (reference sequence). CDR3 in amino acids: CSGFANKETQYF. The CDR3 region has the DNA TGCAGTGGTTTCGCCAATAAAGAGACCCAGTACTTC.